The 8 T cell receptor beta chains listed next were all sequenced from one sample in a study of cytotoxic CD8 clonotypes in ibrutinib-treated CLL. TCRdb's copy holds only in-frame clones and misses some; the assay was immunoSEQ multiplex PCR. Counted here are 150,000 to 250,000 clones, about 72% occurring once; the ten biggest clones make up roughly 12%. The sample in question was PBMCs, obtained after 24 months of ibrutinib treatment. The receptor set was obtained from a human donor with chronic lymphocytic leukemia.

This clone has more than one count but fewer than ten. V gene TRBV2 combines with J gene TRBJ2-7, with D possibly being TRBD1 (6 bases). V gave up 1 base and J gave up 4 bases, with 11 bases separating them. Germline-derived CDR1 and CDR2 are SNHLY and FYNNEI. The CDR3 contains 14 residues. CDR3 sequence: CASSEVGADYEQYF. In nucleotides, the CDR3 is TGTGCCAGCAGTGAAGTGGGGGCGGATTACGAGCAGTACTTC.

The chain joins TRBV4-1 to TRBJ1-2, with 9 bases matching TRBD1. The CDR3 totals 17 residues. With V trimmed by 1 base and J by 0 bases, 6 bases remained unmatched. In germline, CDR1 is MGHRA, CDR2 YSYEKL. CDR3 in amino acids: CASSQGYGTGPNYGYTF. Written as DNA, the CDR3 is TGCGCCAGCAGCCAAGGGTATGGGACAGGGCCTAACTATGGCTACACCTTC.

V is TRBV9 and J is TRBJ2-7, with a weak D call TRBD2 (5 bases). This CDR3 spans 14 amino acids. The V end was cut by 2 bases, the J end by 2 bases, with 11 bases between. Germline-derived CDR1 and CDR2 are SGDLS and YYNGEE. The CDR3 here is CASSVDYGTYEQYF. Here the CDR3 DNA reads TGTGCCAGCAGCGTTGACTATGGCACCTACGAGCAGTACTTC.

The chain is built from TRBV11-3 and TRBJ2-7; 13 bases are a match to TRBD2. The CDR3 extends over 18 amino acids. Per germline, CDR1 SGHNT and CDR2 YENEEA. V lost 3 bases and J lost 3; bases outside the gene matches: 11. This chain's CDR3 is CASSFLGTSGTPRYEQYF. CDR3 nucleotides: TGTGCCAGCAGCTTTCTCGGGACTAGCGGGACCCCACGCTACGAGCAGTACTTC.

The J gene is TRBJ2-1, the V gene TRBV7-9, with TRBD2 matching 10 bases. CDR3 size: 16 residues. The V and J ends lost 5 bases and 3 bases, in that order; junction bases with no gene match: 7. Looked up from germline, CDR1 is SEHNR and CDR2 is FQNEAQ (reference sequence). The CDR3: CASSPGVAGGYNEQFF. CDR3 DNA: TGTGCCAGCAGCCCGGGGGTAGCGGGAGGCTACAATGAGCAGTTCTTC.

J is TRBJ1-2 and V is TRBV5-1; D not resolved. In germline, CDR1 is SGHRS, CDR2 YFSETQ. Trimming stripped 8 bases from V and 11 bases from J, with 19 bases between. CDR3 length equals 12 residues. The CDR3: CASRGEEESYTF. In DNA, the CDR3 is TGCGCCAGTCGGGGAGAGGAGGAATCGTACACCTTC.

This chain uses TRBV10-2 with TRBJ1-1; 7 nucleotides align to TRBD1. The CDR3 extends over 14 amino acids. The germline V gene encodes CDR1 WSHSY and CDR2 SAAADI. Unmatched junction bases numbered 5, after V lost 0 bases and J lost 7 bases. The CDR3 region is CASSESGRGIEAFF. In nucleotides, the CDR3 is TGCGCCAGCAGTGAGTCGGGCAGGGGGATTGAAGCTTTCTTT.

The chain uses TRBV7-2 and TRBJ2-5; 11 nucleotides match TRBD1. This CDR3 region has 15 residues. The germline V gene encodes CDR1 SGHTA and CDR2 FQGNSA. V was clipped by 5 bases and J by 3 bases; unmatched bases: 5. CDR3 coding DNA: TGTGCCAGCAGCCCGAGGGACAGGGGGGAAGAGACCCAGTACTTC. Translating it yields CASSPRDRGEETQYF.